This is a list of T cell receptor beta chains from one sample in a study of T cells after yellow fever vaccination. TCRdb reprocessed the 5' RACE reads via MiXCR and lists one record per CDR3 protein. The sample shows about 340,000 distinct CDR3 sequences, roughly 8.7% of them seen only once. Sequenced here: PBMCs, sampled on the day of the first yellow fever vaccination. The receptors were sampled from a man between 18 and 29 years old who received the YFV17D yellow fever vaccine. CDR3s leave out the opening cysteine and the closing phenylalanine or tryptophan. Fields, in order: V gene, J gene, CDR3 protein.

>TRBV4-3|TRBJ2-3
ASSQEGIAGKITTDTQY
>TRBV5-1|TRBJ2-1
ACSLGTGGNEQF
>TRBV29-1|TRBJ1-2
SAWTVGDYGYT
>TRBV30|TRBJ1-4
AWSARGRVGEKLF
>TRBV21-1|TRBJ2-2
ASTNTGRSGELF
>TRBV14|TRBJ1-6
ASSESSGNSPLH
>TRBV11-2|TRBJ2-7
ASSLLGSYEQY
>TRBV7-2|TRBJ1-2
ASSQRQGPSGYT
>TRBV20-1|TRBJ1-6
SARPAGSYNSPLH
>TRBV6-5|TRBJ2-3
ASSFSLAGGHPADTQY
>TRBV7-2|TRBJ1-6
ASSADTNSPLH
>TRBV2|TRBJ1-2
ASSEVRVDSYNYGYT
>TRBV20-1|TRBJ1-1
SAQGQLLNTEAF
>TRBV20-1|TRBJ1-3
SAKPGHRNTIY
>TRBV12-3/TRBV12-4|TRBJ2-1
ASSLSQGSADNEQF
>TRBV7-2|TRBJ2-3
ASSLVGGRADTQY
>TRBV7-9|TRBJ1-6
ASSSGEGNSPLH
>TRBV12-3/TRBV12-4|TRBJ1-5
ASGSTGNQPQH
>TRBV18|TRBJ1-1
ASAGFTNTEAF
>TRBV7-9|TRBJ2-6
ASSLQGQTSGANVLT
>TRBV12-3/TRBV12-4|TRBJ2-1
ASSLAGGDGEQF
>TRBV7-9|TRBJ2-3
ASSPPRGRLGDTQY
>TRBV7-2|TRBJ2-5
ASSSRTGVVETQY
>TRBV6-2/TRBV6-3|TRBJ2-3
ASSYDIPGLGPSDTQY
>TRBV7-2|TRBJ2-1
ASSLSGLEQF
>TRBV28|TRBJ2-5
ASSPGDSKEETQY
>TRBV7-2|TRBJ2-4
ASSLDSGSDIQY
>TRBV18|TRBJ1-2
ASSEGRSGGRYGYT
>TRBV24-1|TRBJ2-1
ATSDFGLAEQF
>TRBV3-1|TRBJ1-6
ASSRTGVGVDSPLH
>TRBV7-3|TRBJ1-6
ASSETGGSPLH
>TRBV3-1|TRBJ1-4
ASSPAGVREKLF
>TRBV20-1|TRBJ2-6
SASRSGANVLT
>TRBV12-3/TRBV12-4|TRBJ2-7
ASSLILREQY
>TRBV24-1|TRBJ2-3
ATSDPWRGAGADTQY
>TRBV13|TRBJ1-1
ASSSRGYGNTEAF
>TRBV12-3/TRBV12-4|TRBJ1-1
ASSTGIPYAEAF
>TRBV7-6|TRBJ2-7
ASSRLTGTYEQY
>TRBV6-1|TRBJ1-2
ASRSPENYGYT
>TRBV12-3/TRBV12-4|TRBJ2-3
ASRNLKDTQY
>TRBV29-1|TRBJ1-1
SAYDRVIFTEAF
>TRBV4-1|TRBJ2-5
ASSPQGGLGETQY
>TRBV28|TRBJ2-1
ASSLRGFYNEQF
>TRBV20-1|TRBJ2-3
SARDRKGKTDTQY
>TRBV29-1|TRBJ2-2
SVGHPTGELF
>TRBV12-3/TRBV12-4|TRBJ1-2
ASSLPGGNSYT
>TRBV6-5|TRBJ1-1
ASSYDAMVMNTEAF
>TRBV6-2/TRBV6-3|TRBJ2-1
ASTKSGKYNEQF
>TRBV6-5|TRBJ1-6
ASSYLRSSYNSPLH
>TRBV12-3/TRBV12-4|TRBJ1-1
ASSPTGRYTEAF
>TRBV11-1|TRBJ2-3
ASSPVSGAGGDTQY
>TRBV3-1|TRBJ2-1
ASSQVAGTPYNEQF
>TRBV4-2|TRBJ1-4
ASSQKQGASEKLF
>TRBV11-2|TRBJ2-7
ASSPGQGTFYEQY